A selection of T cell receptor beta chains follows, all from one sample in a study of blood T cells in healthy people across ages. TCRdb re-called the 5' RACE reads with MiXCR, one entry per CDR3 protein. Among approximately 580,000 distinct CDR3 sequences, around 24% were seen once, and the ten largest hold roughly 10%. The same specimen was also included in a second study, on T cells of mothers and their children.

Material: blood. These receptors came from a boy aged 5-17 years in good health. Each CDR3 is given with its conserved first and last residue. Each record gives: CDR3 protein, CDR3 DNA, clone size, V gene, J gene, D gene. A D gene is named only where the DNA matches it firmly. Some rows mark clone size as missing; the rest say once, few, many or name a class of expanded clone.

CASLDRGSLDGYTF	TGTGCCAGCTTGGACAGGGGGTCGCTGGATGGCTACACCTTC	few	TRBV2	TRBJ1-2	TRBD1
CASNSGTQGINEQYF	TGTGCCAGCAACTCCGGGACCCAAGGGATCAACGAGCAGTACTTC	NA	TRBV5-5	TRBJ2-7	NA
CASSLSLLAGVNYEQYF	TGTGCCAGCAGCTTAAGCTTACTAGCGGGAGTTAACTACGAGCAGTACTTC	few	TRBV7-2	TRBJ2-7	TRBD2
CASTQDRGYNEQFF	TGTGCCAGCACTCAGGACAGGGGTTACAATGAGCAGTTCTTC	NA	TRBV12-3/TRBV12-4	TRBJ2-1	TRBD1
CASSYMVGAPGGHEQYF	TGTGCCAGCAGTTACATGGTCGGGGCCCCCGGTGGCCACGAGCAGTACTTC	few	TRBV6-2/TRBV6-3	TRBJ2-7	NA
CASSLTHLNTDTQYF	TGCGCCAGCAGCTTAACACACTTAAACACAGATACGCAGTATTTT	NA	TRBV5-1	TRBJ2-3	NA
CASSQELAGGRYEQYF	TGCGCCAGCAGCCAAGAACTAGCGGGAGGCCGCTACGAGCAGTACTTC	NA	TRBV4-3	TRBJ2-7	TRBD2
CSARDPTDYEQYF	TGCAGTGCTAGAGATCCCACCGATTACGAGCAGTACTTC	many	TRBV20-1	TRBJ2-7	NA
CASSLLGGDYEQYF	TGCGCCAGCAGCTTACTTGGAGGGGACTACGAGCAGTACTTC	NA	TRBV5-1	TRBJ2-7	NA
CASQNAGVATDTQYF	TGTGCCAGCCAAAATGCGGGGGTAGCAACAGATACGCAGTATTTT	NA	TRBV7-9	TRBJ2-3	TRBD2
CASSLVGGTLGETQYF	TGCGCCAGCAGCTTGGTAGGTGGGACCCTGGGAGAGACCCAGTACTTC	NA	TRBV5-1	TRBJ2-5	NA
CASSQDPGERDTEAFF	TGCGCCAGCAGCCAAGATCCCGGGGAGCGGGACACTGAAGCTTTCTTT	few	TRBV4-1	TRBJ1-1	NA
CASSILTGGTNEKLFF	TGTGCCAGCAGCATTCTAACAGGGGGAACTAATGAAAAACTGTTTTTT	few	TRBV5-4	TRBJ1-4	TRBD1
CASSHSRGNEETQYF	TGTGCCAGCAGCCATTCAAGGGGTAACGAAGAGACCCAGTACTTC	NA	TRBV11-1	TRBJ2-5	NA
CAIPYGTQYF	TGTGCCATACCGTATGGAACCCAGTACTTC	few	TRBV7-9	TRBJ2-5	NA
CASTLTTDTQYF	TGTGCCAGCACCTTGACCACAGATACGCAGTATTTT	once	TRBV12-3/TRBV12-4	TRBJ2-3	NA
CSARVPLGLAGFTDTQYF	TGCAGTGCTAGAGTCCCACTCGGACTAGCGGGGTTCACAGATACGCAGTATTTT	many	TRBV20-1	TRBJ2-3	TRBD2
CASRATGPGELFF	TGCGCCAGCAGAGCGACAGGGCCCGGGGAGCTGTTTTTT	NA	TRBV5-1	TRBJ2-2	TRBD1
CASSRPGDQNIQYF	TGTGCCAGCAGCCGGCCCGGGGATCAAAACATTCAGTACTTC	few	TRBV5-4	TRBJ2-4	NA
CASSPGIAGEEETQYF	TGTGCCAGCTCACCCGGTATAGCGGGAGAGGAGGAGACCCAGTACTTC	NA	TRBV3-1	TRBJ2-5	TRBD2
CASSLVQTQGTEAFF	TGCGCCAGCAGCTTGGTCCAGACCCAGGGCACTGAAGCTTTCTTT	NA	TRBV5-1	TRBJ1-1	NA
CASSQEWASSDEQYF	TGCGCCAGCAGCCAAGAGTGGGCTAGCTCTGACGAGCAGTACTTC	NA	TRBV4-1	TRBJ2-7	NA
CASSLDPGLAKNIQYF	TGCGCCAGCAGCTTGGATCCAGGACTAGCCAAAAACATTCAGTACTTC	NA	TRBV5-1	TRBJ2-4	NA
CASRESGREEQYF	TGTGCCAGCAGGGAATCGGGGCGGGAAGAGCAGTACTTC	few	TRBV28	TRBJ2-7	NA
CASSNGVRGRQETQYF	TGTGCCAGCAGTAACGGAGTGAGGGGTCGTCAAGAGACCCAGTACTTC	few	TRBV12-3/TRBV12-4	TRBJ2-5	NA
CASSSGGTANTEAFF	TGTGCCAGCAGTTCCGGGGGGACAGCCAACACTGAAGCTTTCTTT	few	TRBV28	TRBJ1-1	TRBD1
CASSELPQGAAGANVLTF	TGTGCCAGCAGTGAACTCCCGCAGGGTGCGGCTGGGGCCAACGTCCTGACTTTC	NA	TRBV25-1	TRBJ2-6	NA
CASSAPPGQYNEQFF	TGTGCCAGCAGCGCACCCCCGGGACAGTACAATGAGCAGTTCTTC	NA	TRBV9	TRBJ2-1	TRBD1
CASRSGGTGELFF	TGTGCCAGCCGTAGCGGGGGTACCGGGGAGCTGTTTTTT	many	TRBV7-2	TRBJ2-2	TRBD2
CASSQSTSEQETQYF	TGTGCCAGCAGCCAAAGTACTAGCGAGCAAGAGACCCAGTACTTC	few	TRBV4-2	TRBJ2-5	TRBD2
CASIQVRSTEAFF	TGTGCCAGCATCCAGGTCAGGAGCACTGAAGCTTTCTTT	NA	TRBV6-1	TRBJ1-1	NA
CAWSDLGGPNEKLFF	TGTGCCTGGAGTGACTTGGGAGGCCCTAATGAAAAACTGTTTTTT	few	TRBV30	TRBJ1-4	NA
CASDRYEQYF	TGTGCCAGCGATAGGTACGAGCAGTACTTC	NA	TRBV2	TRBJ2-7	NA
CASSSSTSGMYNEQFF	TGTGCCAGCAGCTCCTCGACTAGCGGCATGTACAATGAGCAGTTCTTC	NA	TRBV28	TRBJ2-1	TRBD2
CATSRPREAFF	TGTGCCACCAGCAGGCCCAGGGAAGCTTTCTTT	few	TRBV15	TRBJ1-1	NA
CSARGERGIEGYGYTF	TGCAGTGCTAGAGGGGAGCGGGGCATTGAAGGCTATGGCTACACCTTC	few	TRBV20-1	TRBJ1-2	NA
CASSRSVLPTTDTQYF	TGTGCCAGCAGCCGCTCGGTGTTACCAACCACAGATACGCAGTATTTT	few	TRBV5-6	TRBJ2-3	NA
CASSFGSGRVNDEQYF	TGCGCCAGCAGCTTCGGTAGCGGGAGGGTAAACGACGAGCAGTACTTC	NA	TRBV5-1	TRBJ2-7	TRBD2
CASSSRDSNTEAFF	TGTGCCAGCAGCTCCAGGGACTCGAACACTGAAGCTTTCTTT	NA	TRBV11-2	TRBJ1-1	NA
CSARDPLGQGGSPLHF	TGCAGTGCTAGAGATCCTTTGGGACAGGGTGGGTCACCCCTCCACTTT	many	TRBV20-1	TRBJ1-6	TRBD1
CSVPAGSTNEKLFF	TGCAGCGTCCCGGCGGGGTCAACTAATGAAAAACTGTTTTTT	few	TRBV29-1	TRBJ1-4	NA
CASSQDRSGSPVGEQFF	TGTGCCAGCAGCCAAGATCGGTCCGGGTCCCCGGTCGGTGAGCAGTTCTTC	many	TRBV3-1	TRBJ2-1	NA
CASSRGLPLHF	TGTGCCAGCAGCCGGGGGTTACCCCTCCACTTT	NA	TRBV13	TRBJ1-6	NA
CASSSTGLGANVLTF	TGTGCCAGCAGCTCCACAGGGCTTGGGGCCAACGTCCTGACTTTC	few	TRBV7-9	TRBJ2-6	NA
CASSDRGTSSGNTIYF	TGTGCCAGCAGTGACAGGGGTACGAGCTCTGGAAACACCATATATTTT	few	TRBV12-3/TRBV12-4	TRBJ1-3	TRBD1